Following are 21 T cell receptor beta chains from one sample sequenced in a study of blood T cell repertoires in COVID-19. Produced via immunoSEQ multiplex PCR; TCRdb's table is partial and in-frame only. This table has approximately 250,000 clones, nearly 85% appearing once. Sequencing used peripheral blood. These receptors came from a human donor in a cohort sampled during active COVID-19.

V usage is TRBV6-5 and J usage is TRBJ1-2, with 8 bases lining up with TRBD1. The J segment lost 7 bases and the V segment lost 6 bases, leaving 10 bases of the junction unmatched. Germline lookup yields CDR1 MNHEY and CDR2 SVGAGI. The CDR3 covers 14 residues. This chain's CDR3 is CASRTIGQGVGYTF. CDR3 coding DNA: TGTGCCAGCAGGACCATCGGACAGGGCGTTGGCTACACCTTC.

Here the CDR3 reads CASSAPSGQGILGEQYF. For the CDR3, the DNA is TGTGCCAGCAGTGCCCCCTCGGGACAGGGAATCTTAGGGGAGCAGTACTTC. This chain connects TRBV6-1 to TRBJ2-7, with 9 bases that match TRBD1. V lost 4 bases, J lost 7 bases, and 17 bases stayed unmatched. Per germline, CDR1 MNHNS and CDR2 SASEGT. This CDR3 region has 17 residues.

This chain joins TRBV24-1 and TRBJ2-5; tentative D call: TRBD2 (7 bases). CDR1 and CDR2 (germline): KGHDR, SFDVKD. This CDR3 has 17 amino acids. Trimming cost V 3 bases and J 2 bases, with 18 bases left between them. CDR3 in amino acids: CATSDVAGARSQETQYF. DNA for the CDR3: TGTGCCACCAGTGATGTGGCGGGGGCGAGGTCTCAAGAGACCCAGTACTTC.

The chain couples TRBV3-1 (or the pseudogene TRBV3-2) to TRBJ2-5; 9 nucleotides agree with TRBD2. V was pared by 1 base and J by 2 bases, with 11 bases of the junction left unmatched. Per the germline V gene, CDR1 is LGHDT and CDR2 is YNNKEL (reference sequence). This CDR3 region has 18 residues. The CDR3 DNA sequence: TGTGCCAGCAGCCAAGCGGCGAGGCTAGCGGGGCGACAAGAGACCCAGTACTTC. This codes for CASSQAARLAGRQETQYF.

The chain combines TRBV3-1 (or the pseudogene TRBV3-2) with TRBJ2-5, with a tentative D call TRBD2 (6 bases). The CDR3 is 15 amino acids. Per the germline V gene, CDR1 is LGHDT and CDR2 is YNNKEL (reference sequence). The V and J ends lost 1 base and 7 bases respectively, with 16 bases between them. The CDR3 here is CASSQGSSGEGTQYF. In DNA, the CDR3 is TGTGCCAGCAGCCAAGGGAGTTCGGGAGAAGGGACCCAGTACTTC.

The chain joins TRBV24-1 to TRBJ2-7, with a possible D match to TRBD1 (6 bases). Germline V gene data show CDR1 as KGHDR and CDR2 as SFDVKD. The CDR3 consists of 12 residues. Trimming pared 7 bases from V and 9 bases from J, leaving 15 bases between. CDR3 sequence (DNA): TGTGCCACCAGGGGACAACTCCTCGGGCAGTACTTC. This translates into CATRGQLLGQYF.

The J gene is TRBJ2-7, the V gene TRBV18; tentatively, D is TRBD1 or TRBD2 (11 bases each). The germline V gene encodes CDR1 KGHSH and CDR2 LQKENI. Trimming removed 3 bases at V and 1 base at J, with 34 bases between. The CDR3 length is 22 residues. The chain's CDR3 is CASSPRDRGVFTSGRRSYEQYF. CDR3 nucleotides: TGTGCCAGCTCACCTCGGGACAGGGGGGTCTTTACTAGCGGGAGAAGGTCCTACGAGCAGTACTTC.

The V gene is TRBV2, the J gene TRBJ2-5; D remains ambiguous. CDR1 is SNHLY and CDR2 is FYNNEI in the germline V gene. The CDR3 totals 13 residues. The ends were cut back, 1 base at V and 3 bases at J, with 6 bases in the middle. CDR3 nucleotide sequence: TGTGCCAGCAGTGAAGATGTTAAAGAGACCCAGTACTTC. This gives the protein CASSEDVKETQYF.

This chain joins TRBV4-2 and TRBJ1-5, with unresolved D. Germline CDR1 and CDR2: LGHNA and YNFKEQ. The ends were cut back, 3 bases at V and 3 bases at J, with 18 bases in the middle. The CDR3 contains 17 residues. The CDR3 coding sequence is TGTGCCAGCAGCCAGGAGGGAGGAGGGAGGAACAATCAGCCCCAGCATTTT. Translation: CASSQEGGGRNNQPQHF.

V gene TRBV9 combines with J gene TRBJ1-1; D perhaps matches TRBD1 (5 bases). The CDR3 has 16 amino acids. Germline V CDR1 and CDR2: SGDLS, YYNGEE. Trimming took off 0 bases at V and 1 base at J, with 13 bases between the two ends. CDR3 amino acids: CASSVVRQGGNTEAFF. CDR3 bases: TGTGCCAGCAGCGTAGTCCGGCAGGGCGGGAACACTGAAGCTTTCTTT. Full variable domain (outside the CDR3, taken from reference TRBV9 and TRBJ1-1): DSGVTQTPKHLITATGQRVTLRCSPRSGDLSVYWYQQSLDQGLQFLIQYYNGEERAKGNILERFSAQQFPDLHSELNLSSLELGDSALYFCASSVVRQGGNTEAFFGQGTRLTVV.

This clone was counted a few times. This chain links TRBV5-1 with TRBJ2-7, with a possible D match to TRBD2 (6 bases). Trimming stripped 4 bases from V and 2 bases from J, with 13 bases between. The CDR3 covers 14 residues. Germline lookup yields CDR1 SGHRS and CDR2 YFSETQ. CDR3 nucleotide sequence: TGCGCCAGCAGCCCGGGGGTAATAACCTACGAGCAGTACTTC. Amino acid sequence: CASSPGVITYEQYF.

V and J are TRBV5-4 and TRBJ1-4, with TRBD1 identical over 9 bases. The CDR3 consists of 14 residues. The V segment lost 3 bases and the J segment 7 bases; nucleotides outside the gene matches: 4. Germline V CDR1 and CDR2: SGHNT, YYREEE (reference sequence). The CDR3 coding sequence is TGTGCCAGCAGCTCCACAGGGGGCGGTGAAAAACTGTTTTTT. Residues: CASSSTGGGEKLFF.

This sequence joins TRBV5-8 and TRBJ2-5, with a possible D match to TRBD1 (5 bases). The CDR3 totals 14 residues. Germline V gene sequence: CDR1 SGHTS, CDR2 YDEGEE. V was cut by 2 bases and J by 5 bases, with 13 bases left in between. The CDR3 sequence: CASSFKGERETQYF. The DNA of the CDR3 is TGTGCCAGCAGCTTCAAAGGGGAACGGGAGACCCAGTACTTC. Full variable domain (rest looked up from reference TRBV5-8 and TRBJ2-5): EAGVTQSPTHLIKTRGQQATLRCSPISGHTSVYWYQQALGLGLQFLLWYDEGEERNRGNFPPRFSGRQFPNYSSELNVNALELEDSALYLCASSFKGERETQYFGPGTRLLVL.

V and J are TRBV30 and TRBJ2-1; 7 bases are shared with TRBD1. The CDR3 covers 13 residues. Per the germline V gene, CDR1 is GTSNPN and CDR2 is SVGIG (reference sequence). The V and J ends lost 6 bases and 4 bases, in that order; junction bases with no gene match: 6. Here the CDR3 DNA reads TGTGCCTGTAAGCGACAGGGATACAATGAGCAGTTCTTC. Encoded protein: CACKRQGYNEQFF.

The chain links TRBV19 to TRBJ2-3, with D tentatively TRBD2 (6 bases). V dropped 6 bases and J dropped 0 bases, with 16 bases sitting between them. The CDR3 contains 16 residues. Germline lookup yields CDR1 LNHDA and CDR2 SQIVND (reference sequence). CDR3 protein: CASRKPGRPSTDTQYF. DNA of the CDR3: TGTGCCAGTAGAAAACCGGGGAGGCCAAGCACAGATACGCAGTATTTT.

The rearrangement uses TRBV18 and TRBJ1-5; no firm D call. Germline V CDR1 and CDR2: KGHSH, LQKENI. Trimming removed 6 bases at V and 8 bases at J, with 14 bases between. The CDR3 runs to 13 residues. The CDR3 here is CASSPSGFEPQHF. CDR3 sequence (DNA): TGTGCCAGCTCCCCGAGTGGTTTTGAGCCCCAGCATTTT.

This clone has just a few counts. The V call is TRBV15, the J call TRBJ1-2; no reliable D call. CDR3 length: 15 residues. V was pared by 3 bases and J by 8 bases, with 19 bases between. In germline, CDR1 is LNHNV, CDR2 YYDKDF (reference sequence). CDR3 region: CATSSLLRRTHGYTF. The CDR3 DNA is TGTGCCACCAGCAGCCTCCTCCGAAGGACTCACGGCTACACCTTC. Complete variable domain (other parts from reference TRBV15 and TRBJ1-2): DAMVIQNPRYQVTQFGKPVTLSCSQTLNHNVMYWYQQKSSQAPKLLFHYYDKDFNNEADTPDNFQSRRPNTSFCFLDIRSPGLGDTAMYLCATSSLLRRTHGYTFGSGTRLTVV.

The rearrangement uses TRBV20-1 and TRBJ1-2; TRBD1 might be the D (6 bases). The length of the CDR3 is 16 residues. V lost 3 bases and J lost 0, with 17 bases in between. Germline V gene sequence: CDR1 DFQATT, CDR2 SNEGSKA (reference sequence). Written as DNA, the CDR3 is TGCAGTGCTAGTGGACAGACCGCCGCCCCTAACTATGGCTACACCTTC. Translated, it gives CSASGQTAAPNYGYTF.

The V gene is TRBV19, the J gene TRBJ1-4; no definite D call. This CDR3 comprises 14 residues. Germline loops: CDR1 LNHDA, CDR2 SQIVND (reference sequence). CDR3 sequence: CAYREGASREKLFF. Written as DNA, the CDR3 is TGTGCGTACCGGGAAGGTGCTTCGCGCGAAAAACTGTTTTTT.

The chain combines TRBV9 with TRBJ2-7, with TRBD1 matching over 8 bases. V shed 0 bases and J 2 bases; nucleotides not matched to a gene: 4. The CDR3 is 15 amino acids. CDR1 and CDR2 (germline): SGDLS, YYNGEE. The CDR3 loop is CASSVGGQGTYEQYF. The CDR3, as DNA: TGTGCCAGCAGCGTAGGAGGACAGGGCACCTACGAGCAGTACTTC.

The chain carries TRBV6-2 or TRBV6-3 and TRBJ2-5; D uncertain. There are 12 residues in the CDR3. The germline V gene encodes CDR1 MNHEY and CDR2 SVGEGT. Trimming removed 5 bases from V and 2 bases from J, with 6 bases in between. DNA for the CDR3: TGTGCCAGCAGTGAGATTCAAGAGACCCAGTACTTC. Translation gives CASSEIQETQYF.